Following are 15 T cell receptor beta chains from one sample sequenced in a study of T cell responses to AZD1222 COVID-19 vaccine. Generated by immunoSEQ multiplex PCR, the TCRdb table keeps only in-frame clones and is missing some. Here the sample spans 100,000 to 150,000 clones, over 85% being singletons. Sequencing used peripheral blood, obtained 28 days after the second AZD1222 dose. Receptor source: an adult who received the AZD1222 COVID-19 vaccine.

The chain uses TRBV3-1 (or the pseudogene TRBV3-2) and TRBJ2-1; D gene unclear. The V gene's germline CDR1 is LGHDT and CDR2 YNNKEL (reference sequence). V was clipped by 1 base and J by 10 bases, with 8 bases between them. CDR3 length equals 12 residues. The CDR3 protein is CASSQAESEQFF. CDR3 nucleotide sequence: TGTGCCAGCAGCCAAGCGGAATCAGAGCAGTTCTTC.

The rearrangement uses TRBV5-1 and TRBJ1-1, with D possibly matching TRBD1 (6 bases). Looked up from germline, CDR1 is SGHRS and CDR2 is YFSETQ. V was pared by 0 bases and J by 3 bases, with 21 bases between. This CDR3 spans 18 amino acids. CDR3 sequence (DNA): TGCGCCAGCAGCTTGGGTTCGTACGGGGGGCAGGTTGACACTGAAGCTTTCTTT. Amino acids: CASSLGSYGGQVDTEAFF.

The J gene is TRBJ1-4, the V gene TRBV7-9; D is perhaps TRBD1 (5 bases). This CDR3 region has 17 residues. V lost 4 bases to trimming and J lost 4 bases, with 19 bases between them. Germline V gives CDR1 SEHNR, CDR2 FQNEAQ (reference sequence). The CDR3 sequence is CASSSPTGGHFNEKLFF. The CDR3 DNA follows: TGTGCCAGCAGCTCACCTACCGGCGGACACTTTAATGAAAAACTGTTTTTT.

CDR3: CASSPDRLNTEAFF. The DNA of the CDR3 is TGTGCCAGCAGCCCTGACAGACTAAACACTGAAGCTTTCTTT. The chain is built from TRBV11-1 and TRBJ1-1, with a tentative D call TRBD1 (5 bases). Per germline, CDR1 SGHAT and CDR2 FQDESV (reference sequence). The CDR3 loop spans 14 amino acids. V lost 5 bases to trimming and J lost 2 bases, with 12 bases between them.

This clone was seen a few times. J is TRBJ2-7 and V is TRBV25-1; D possibly corresponds to TRBD2 (6 bases). Germline CDR1 is MGHDK and CDR2 is SYGVNS. Deletions cut 4 bases from V and 0 bases from J, with 10 bases between. The CDR3 sequence is 14 residues long. The CDR3 DNA reads as TGTGCCAGCAGTGTAGGAGGGTCCTCCTACGAGCAGTACTTC. Translation gives CASSVGGSSYEQYF.

The chain uses TRBV21-1 and TRBJ1-5. TRBV21-1 corresponds to a pseudogene. The CDR3 has 15 amino acids. The CDR3 reads CASSKGGGANQPQHF. CDR3 in DNA: TGTGCCAGCAGCAAAGGGGGAGGAGCTAATCAGCCCCAGCATTTT.

The rearrangement links TRBV9 to TRBJ2-7; a weak D match, TRBD2 (7 bases). Germline-derived CDR1 and CDR2 are SGDLS and YYNGEE. This CDR3 has 16 residues. The germline V and J ends were trimmed by 4 bases and 2 bases, with 19 bases remaining between them. DNA of the CDR3: TGTGCCAGCAGCCCGCTGGGGGCTAGCGGCACCTACGAGCAGTACTTC. Residues: CASSPLGASGTYEQYF.

The chain carries TRBV7-9 and TRBJ2-2; D is uncertain. This CDR3 comprises 14 residues. The V and J ends lost 2 bases and 5 bases respectively, with 9 bases between them. Per germline, CDR1 SEHNR and CDR2 FQNEAQ (reference sequence). CDR3 protein: CASSLSVTTGELFF. As DNA, the CDR3 is TGTGCCAGCAGCTTATCGGTGACTACCGGGGAGCTGTTTTTT.

V gene TRBV23-1 combines with J gene TRBJ2-1; the D gene is possibly TRBD2 (6 bases). TRBV23-1 is placed among ORFs of uncertain function. The CDR3 length is 13 residues. The V gene lost 5 bases and the J gene lost 9 bases, with 14 bases spanning the gap. This chain's CDR3 is CASSTRDSCEQFF. For the CDR3, the DNA is TGCGCCAGCAGTACTCGGGACTCCTGTGAGCAGTTCTTC.

This clone was recorded only once. The chain uses TRBV19 and TRBJ1-2; D is possibly TRBD1 (5 bases). This CDR3 has 14 residues. CDR1 is LNHDA and CDR2 is SQIVND in the germline V gene (reference sequence). V lost 7 bases and J 1 base, leaving 13 bases between the germline ends. CDR3 sequence (DNA): TGTGCCAGTATGAGGGGCGGAATTAACTATGGCTACACCTTC. Its translation: CASMRGGINYGYTF.

This clone has just one count. V gene TRBV13 combines with J gene TRBJ2-2; 7 bases align to TRBD1. J gave up 3 bases and V 5 bases, and 3 bases lay outside the gene matches. CDR3 length: 14 residues. Germline-derived CDR1 and CDR2 are PRHDT and FYEKMQ (reference sequence). In nucleotides, the CDR3 is TGTGCCAGCAGCCCACAGGGGTACACCGGGGAGCTGTTTTTT. Residues: CASSPQGYTGELFF.

This clone was seen only a few times. The rearrangement uses TRBV19 and TRBJ2-7, with D perhaps TRBD1 or TRBD2 (5 bases each). The CDR3 extends over 12 amino acids. Trimming took 10 bases from V and 4 from J, leaving 14 bases between them. CDR1 and CDR2 (germline): LNHDA, SQIVND (reference sequence). The CDR3 DNA follows: TGTGCCACATCCTGGGGCGGGTACGAGCAGTACTTC. It codes for CATSWGGYEQYF.

The CDR3 loop reads CASSTQGGGQPQHF. The CDR3, as DNA: TGTGCCAGCAGCACACAGGGGGGTGGCCAGCCCCAGCATTTT. The rearrangement uses TRBV7-2 and TRBJ1-5; 8 bases are a match to TRBD1. Germline V CDR1 and CDR2: SGHTA, FQGNSA. The CDR3 has 14 amino acids. With 5 bases clipped from V and 7 bases from J, the junction kept 7 bases outside the gene matches.

The chain links TRBV7-9 to TRBJ2-1; D is ambiguous. With 3 bases removed from V and 9 bases from J, the gap between germline ends came to 9 bases. The germline CDR1 and CDR2 sequences are SEHNR and FQNEAQ (reference sequence). The CDR3 is made up of 12 amino acids. The CDR3 region has the DNA TGTGCCAGCAGCTTCTGGGGTGGTGAGCAGTTCTTC. Its protein is CASSFWGGEQFF.

The V and J genes are TRBV11-2 and TRBJ1-2, with TRBD1 identical over 10 bases. Germline values: CDR1 SGHAT, CDR2 FQNNGV. The CDR3 loop spans 16 amino acids. Trimming took 5 bases from V and 3 from J; bases not matched to a gene: 9. The CDR3 loop is CASSPDRGVPYYGYTF. For the CDR3, the DNA is TGTGCCAGCAGCCCGGACAGGGGGGTCCCTTACTATGGCTACACCTTC.